This T cell receptor beta chain was profiled in a study of tumor and adjacent non-tumor tissue in lung cancer. On this clonotype: The junction and the germline gene differ at one end; a read error may be behind it.

This CDR3 spans 15 amino acids. Three rounds of nested PCR, following a modified ARM-PCR protocol, produced the TCRbeta library. TCRdb re-called the multiplex PCR reads through MiXCR, storing one row per CDR3 protein. Of some 80,000 distinct CDR3 sequences in the sample, over 65% were seen once. This sample's RNA came from whole unsorted tissue. The normal lung tissue was taken more than 3 cm from the tumor edge. Newly diagnosed lung cancer patients had thoracic surgery in China, August–late 2014, without prior chemotherapy. The sequenced material came from distant non-tumor lung tissue. The clonotype comes from a man aged 65 to 85 with non-small cell lung cancer. The V and J genes are TRBV12-3 or TRBV12-4 and TRBJ1-2, with TRBD1 as a possible D gene (5 bases). The CDR3 bases are TGTGCCAGCAGTGTAAATTTGGACACGAAATATGGCTACAGCTTC. It encodes CASSVNLDTKYGYSF.